Following are 8 T cell receptor beta chains from one sample sequenced in a study of cytomegalovirus exposure and HLA in healthy donors. The PCR contained 60 Vbeta and 13 Jbeta primers. Some clones are missing from TCRdb's copy, which holds only in-frame ones; the method was immunoSEQ multiplex PCR. Found here are roughly 200,000 clones, approximately 80% of them singletons; the top ten hold around an eighth. The source material was PBMCs. Every receptor here comes from a woman in her 30s in good health and CMV-seropositive.

The chain carries TRBV5-1 and TRBJ2-3, with D perhaps TRBD1 (5 bases). CDR3 size: 13 residues. CDR1 and CDR2 from the germline V gene are SGHRS and YFSETQ. The ends were cut back, 4 bases at V and 2 bases at J, with 8 bases in the middle. The CDR3 DNA follows: TGCGCCAGCAGCCCGACAGACACAGATACGCAGTATTTT. This encodes CASSPTDTDTQYF.

The chain joins TRBV7-8 to TRBJ2-2; D may be TRBD1 (6 bases). The germline V gene encodes CDR1 SGHVS and CDR2 FQNEAQ. V gave up 5 bases and J gave up 2 bases, with 21 bases separating them. This CDR3 comprises 18 residues. The CDR3 loop reads CASSLLPPGQVNTGELFF. The CDR3 region has the DNA TGTGCCAGCAGCCTCCTACCCCCGGGACAAGTCAACACCGGGGAGCTGTTTTTT.

This clone was counted a single time. The chain links TRBV10-3 to TRBJ2-7, with 10 bases identical to TRBD1. CDR1 and CDR2 from the germline V gene are ENHRY and SYGVKD. The CDR3 loop spans 13 amino acids. V gave up 10 bases and J gave up 6 bases; unmatched junction bases: 9. The CDR3 reads CATRTGGIGEQYF. The CDR3 nucleotides are TGTGCCACCAGGACAGGGGGAATCGGCGAGCAGTACTTC.

This clone was seen just once. V gene TRBV9 combines with J gene TRBJ2-1; tentatively, D is TRBD2 (5 bases). V was shortened by 0 bases and J by 0 bases, with 10 bases between the two germline ends. Germline V gene data show CDR1 as SGDLS and CDR2 as YYNGEE. The CDR3 consists of 16 residues. This chain's CDR3 is CASSVAVGNSYNEQFF. In DNA form, the CDR3 reads TGTGCCAGCAGCGTAGCGGTCGGGAACTCCTACAATGAGCAGTTCTTC.

The chain combines TRBV28 with TRBJ1-5; D is possibly TRBD1 (5 bases). The CDR3 length is 15 residues. V was trimmed by 7 bases and J by 5 bases, leaving 18 bases between them. Germline V gene sequence: CDR1 MDHEN, CDR2 SYDVKM. This CDR3 reads CASNPKGLGHQPQHF. The CDR3 nucleotides read TGTGCCAGCAACCCTAAGGGGTTAGGCCATCAGCCCCAGCATTTT.

The chain uses TRBV19 and TRBJ2-4; 7 positions agree with TRBD1. The V and J ends lost 5 bases and 7 bases, in that order; junction bases with no gene match: 8. Germline CDR1 LNHDA, CDR2 SQIVND (reference sequence). CDR3 length: 14 amino acids. CDR3 region: CASSSTGTANIQYF. The DNA for the CDR3 is TGTGCCAGTAGTTCGACAGGGACGGCGAACATTCAGTACTTC.

The gene calls are TRBV27 and TRBJ1-1; 8 bases fit TRBD1. Germline-derived CDR1 and CDR2 are MNHEY and SMNVEV (reference sequence). The J segment lost 7 bases and the V segment lost 6 bases, leaving 4 bases of the junction unmatched. This CDR3 region has 12 residues. CDR3: CASRNRGVEAFF. CDR3 coding DNA: TGTGCCAGCAGAAACAGGGGGGTTGAAGCTTTCTTT.

The V and J genes are TRBV6-6 and TRBJ2-7; no reliable D call. The V and J ends lost 0 bases and 6 bases respectively, with 9 bases between them. In germline, CDR1 is MNHNY, CDR2 SVGAGI (reference sequence). The length of the CDR3 is 13 residues. CDR3 sequence reads: CASSYSKSSEQYF. CDR3 nucleotides: TGTGCCAGCAGTTACTCGAAGAGTAGCGAGCAGTACTTC.